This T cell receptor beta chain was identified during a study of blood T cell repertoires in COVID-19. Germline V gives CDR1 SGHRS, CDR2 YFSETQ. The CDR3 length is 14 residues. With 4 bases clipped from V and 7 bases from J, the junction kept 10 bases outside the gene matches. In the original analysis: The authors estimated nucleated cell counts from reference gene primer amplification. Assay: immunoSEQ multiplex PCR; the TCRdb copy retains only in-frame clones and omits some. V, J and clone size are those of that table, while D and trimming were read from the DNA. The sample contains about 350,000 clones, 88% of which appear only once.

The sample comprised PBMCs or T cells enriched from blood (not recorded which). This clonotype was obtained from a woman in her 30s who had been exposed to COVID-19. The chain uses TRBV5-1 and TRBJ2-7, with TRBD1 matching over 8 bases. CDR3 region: CASSISGGTGEQYF. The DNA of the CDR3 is TGCGCCAGCAGCATCTCAGGGGGCACGGGTGAGCAGTACTTC.